This TCR beta chain derives from a study of blood T cell repertoires in COVID-19. For the study at large: COVID-19 samples from acute and convalescent phases originated in the United States, Italy and Spain.

Assay used: immunoSEQ multiplex PCR; TCRdb lists only in-frame clones, some missing. Counted here are around 250,000 clones, over 75% occurring once; the ten biggest clones make up approximately 0.7%. CDR1 and CDR2 from the germline V gene are SGHRS and YFSETQ. Deletions cut 4 bases from V and 0 bases from J, with 7 bases between. The CDR3 runs 14 residues. Sequenced: peripheral blood. This receptor was taken from a human donor in a cohort sampled during active COVID-19. J is TRBJ1-4 and V is TRBV5-1; D uncertain. The CDR3 spells CASSLGTTNEKLFF. The CDR3 DNA follows: TGCGCCAGCAGCCTCGGGACAACTAATGAAAAACTGTTTTTT. The full variable domain, with the rest looked up from reference TRBV5-1 and TRBJ1-4, is KAGVTQTPRYLIKTRGQQVTLSCSPISGHRSVSWYQQTPGQGLQFLFEYFSETQRNKGNFPGRFSGRQFSNSRSEMNVSTLELGDSALYLCASSLGTTNEKLFFGSGTQLSVL.